The following is a T cell receptor beta chain sequence with its context. What it binds is not known. The CDR3 runs to 15 residues. The V gene's germline CDR1 is SGHDT and CDR2 YYEEEE. The junction had 4 bases not matched to a gene; V was cut back by 3 bases and J by 3 bases. Full-length variable regions came from constant-region reverse primers plus semi-nested Nested Universal Primer A PCR. Using its own MiXCR run on the 5' RACE reads, TCRdb lists one record per CDR3 protein. This table holds thousands of distinct CDR3 sequences, around 52% found once. Study-wide points: Greatest tumor Treg TCR overlap was with tumor naive CD4+ cells. The larger-cohort validation was restricted to a single TCR beta V-J rearrangement rather than whole repertoires.

Tregs were sorted as CD4+CD25+CD127-/low cells. The receptor was isolated from a female donor with breast cancer. The sequenced sample consisted of Tregs sorted from a lymph node. This sequence joins TRBV5-6 and TRBJ2-1; TRBD1 matches 9 bases. Here the CDR3 DNA reads TGTGCCAGCAGCTGGGGGACAGGGAGCTACAATGAGCAGTTCTTC. Protein: CASSWGTGSYNEQFF.